Listed below are T cell receptor beta chains from one sample, sequenced in a study of early T cells in non-severe SARS-CoV-2 infection. TCRdb analysed the 5' RACE reads with MiXCR anew, one entry per CDR3 protein. The table shows 55,000 to 75,000 distinct CDR3 sequences, with approximately 10% occurring only once. The sample was whole blood. These receptors were obtained from an adult who was a healthcare worker with PCR-confirmed SARS-CoV-2 infection or an uninfected control (not recorded which). CDR3s include the opening cysteine and the closing phenylalanine or tryptophan. D genes are given only for firm matches. Where a row states a size, it is once, few, many or the class of an expanded clone; other rows omit it.

CDR3nt: TGTGCCAGCAGCCCTCGGCTGGGCGACACCGGGGAGCTGTTTTTT
CDR3aa: CASSPRLGDTGELFF
abundance: many
j_gene: TRBJ2-2
d_gene: NA
v_gene: TRBV14

CDR3nt: TGTGCCAGCAGCTTAGGCCGGCCAGATACGCAGTATTTT
CDR3aa: CASSLGRPDTQYF
abundance: many
j_gene: TRBJ2-3
d_gene: NA
v_gene: TRBV7-9

CDR3nt: TGTGCCATTCCGCGGGGGGACAAAAGCAATCAGCCCCAGCATTTT
CDR3aa: CAIPRGDKSNQPQHF
abundance: many
j_gene: TRBJ1-5
d_gene: NA
v_gene: TRBV6-6

CDR3nt: TGCAGCGTATCAGATACGCAGTATTTT
CDR3aa: CSVSDTQYF
abundance: many
j_gene: TRBJ2-3
d_gene: NA
v_gene: TRBV29-1

CDR3nt: TGTGCCACCAGTGATCCGAGGGAGGGCTCTGGGGCCAACGTCCTGACTTTC
CDR3aa: CATSDPREGSGANVLTF
abundance: many
j_gene: TRBJ2-6
d_gene: TRBD2
v_gene: TRBV24-1

CDR3nt: TGCGCCAGCAGTGATCTGGCCGCAGATACGCAGTATTTT
CDR3aa: CASSDLAADTQYF
abundance: few
j_gene: TRBJ2-3
d_gene: NA
v_gene: TRBV10-2

CDR3nt: TGTGCCAGCAGCCGCGGCAGGGGGTCGTACCAAGAGACCCAGTACTTC
CDR3aa: CASSRGRGSYQETQYF
abundance: many
j_gene: TRBJ2-5
d_gene: TRBD1
v_gene: TRBV14

CDR3nt: TGTGCCAGCAGCTCTACGGGACAGCCACTCTATGGCTACACCTTC
CDR3aa: CASSSTGQPLYGYTF
abundance: many
j_gene: TRBJ1-2
d_gene: TRBD1
v_gene: TRBV7-9

CDR3nt: TGTGCCAGCAGCCCCAGCGGGGGCGCCTTGGATACGCAGTATTTT
CDR3aa: CASSPSGGALDTQYF
abundance: NA
j_gene: TRBJ2-3
d_gene: TRBD2
v_gene: TRBV7-2

CDR3nt: TGTGCCAGCAGCCGCGAGTCCACCCTAAGCTCCTACAATGAGCAGTTCTTC
CDR3aa: CASSRESTLSSYNEQFF
abundance: NA
j_gene: TRBJ2-1
d_gene: NA
v_gene: TRBV11-3

CDR3nt: TGTGCCAGCAGCTCCGGGACAGGGCGACCTGAAGCTTTCTTT
CDR3aa: CASSSGTGRPEAFF
abundance: NA
j_gene: TRBJ1-1
d_gene: TRBD1
v_gene: TRBV11-2

CDR3nt: TGTGCCAGTAGCACCGGGACTGGGGAGTACCAAGAGACCCAGTACTTC
CDR3aa: CASSTGTGEYQETQYF
abundance: NA
j_gene: TRBJ2-5
d_gene: NA
v_gene: TRBV19

CDR3nt: TGTGCCAGCAGGAACACCGGGACGGTCTATGGCTACACCTTC
CDR3aa: CASRNTGTVYGYTF
abundance: few
j_gene: TRBJ1-2
d_gene: NA
v_gene: TRBV6-1

CDR3nt: TGTGCCAGCAGTTTATCAAGAGGGGATAGTGAAAAACTGTTTTTT
CDR3aa: CASSLSRGDSEKLFF
abundance: NA
j_gene: TRBJ1-4
d_gene: NA
v_gene: TRBV27

CDR3nt: TGTGCCAGCAGCTTAAACGCAGGGGCGGCTGGCTACACCTTC
CDR3aa: CASSLNAGAAGYTF
abundance: few
j_gene: TRBJ1-2
d_gene: NA
v_gene: TRBV7-3

CDR3nt: TGTGCCAGCAGCTCCCGAGCGGGGGACACAGATACGCAGTATTTT
CDR3aa: CASSSRAGDTDTQYF
abundance: many
j_gene: TRBJ2-3
d_gene: TRBD2
v_gene: TRBV7-6

CDR3nt: TGTGCCAGCAGCTTATCAGGGATCAGCACAGATACGCAGTATTTT
CDR3aa: CASSLSGISTDTQYF
abundance: many
j_gene: TRBJ2-3
d_gene: NA
v_gene: TRBV7-3

CDR3nt: TGTGCCAGCAGTACAGGGACACTGCCCGAAGCTTTCTTT
CDR3aa: CASSTGTLPEAFF
abundance: NA
j_gene: TRBJ1-1
d_gene: NA
v_gene: TRBV12-3/TRBV12-4

CDR3nt: TGTGCCAGCTCACCACCGCTGAAGCAGACAGGGGGTGGCTACACCTTC
CDR3aa: CASSPPLKQTGGGYTF
abundance: few
j_gene: TRBJ1-2
d_gene: TRBD1
v_gene: TRBV18

CDR3nt: TGCAGCGTTGTAGGTCCGTATGGCTACACCTTC
CDR3aa: CSVVGPYGYTF
abundance: NA
j_gene: TRBJ1-2
d_gene: NA
v_gene: TRBV29-1

CDR3nt: TGTGCCAGCAGCGCCGATTGGAATGAGCAGTTCTTC
CDR3aa: CASSADWNEQFF
abundance: few
j_gene: TRBJ2-1
d_gene: NA
v_gene: TRBV9

CDR3nt: TGTGCCAGCAGCCAAGGACCTGGACATCACACCGGGGAGCTGTTTTTT
CDR3aa: CASSQGPGHHTGELFF
abundance: many
j_gene: TRBJ2-2
d_gene: NA
v_gene: TRBV14

CDR3nt: TGTGCCAGCAGTTTTTCTGGTCGTGCAGCTTTCTTT
CDR3aa: CASSFSGRAAFF
abundance: many
j_gene: TRBJ1-1
d_gene: NA
v_gene: TRBV12-3/TRBV12-4

CDR3nt: TGTGCCAGCAGTTTAAGCCCGGCAGCTCCCTCTCGCGAGACCCAGTACTTC
CDR3aa: CASSLSPAAPSRETQYF
abundance: few
j_gene: TRBJ2-5
d_gene: NA
v_gene: TRBV28

CDR3nt: TGTGCCAGCTCACCACCGGTAGGGTGGAGCACAGATACGCAGTATTTT
CDR3aa: CASSPPVGWSTDTQYF
abundance: NA
j_gene: TRBJ2-3
d_gene: NA
v_gene: TRBV18

CDR3nt: TGCAGTGCTAGCCTAATGGGACTAAATATACCCAATGAGCAGTTCTTC
CDR3aa: CSASLMGLNIPNEQFF
abundance: many
j_gene: TRBJ2-1
d_gene: TRBD2
v_gene: TRBV20-1

CDR3nt: TGTGCCACCAGTGATAGTCGGAGGACCGGGGAGCTGTTTTTT
CDR3aa: CATSDSRRTGELFF
abundance: few
j_gene: TRBJ2-2
d_gene: NA
v_gene: TRBV24-1

CDR3nt: TGTGCCACAAAGGCGGCGCTAGCCCAAGAGACCCAGTACTTC
CDR3aa: CATKAALAQETQYF
abundance: many
j_gene: TRBJ2-5
d_gene: NA
v_gene: TRBV2

CDR3nt: TGCGCCAGCAGCTTGGCAGGGACTAATGAGCAGTTCTTC
CDR3aa: CASSLAGTNEQFF
abundance: NA
j_gene: TRBJ2-1
d_gene: NA
v_gene: TRBV5-1

CDR3nt: TGCAGTACTAGCGGTAGCACAGATACGCAGTATTTT
CDR3aa: CSTSGSTDTQYF
abundance: few
j_gene: TRBJ2-3
d_gene: TRBD2
v_gene: TRBV20-1

CDR3nt: TGTGCCAGCAGTTTAGCACCCGGAAGGGGAAGTGGGGCAGATACGCAGTATTTT
CDR3aa: CASSLAPGRGSGADTQYF
abundance: NA
j_gene: TRBJ2-3
d_gene: NA
v_gene: TRBV12-3/TRBV12-4

CDR3nt: TGTGCCAGCAACACCGGACCTGCCCAAGCTTTCTTT
CDR3aa: CASNTGPAQAFF
abundance: NA
j_gene: TRBJ1-1
d_gene: NA
v_gene: TRBV12-3/TRBV12-4

CDR3nt: TGTGCCAGCAGTAATAAACCGACCCTTTATAATGAAAAACTGTTTTTT
CDR3aa: CASSNKPTLYNEKLFF
abundance: NA
j_gene: TRBJ1-4
d_gene: NA
v_gene: TRBV27

CDR3nt: TGCAGTGCGGAAAGGGACAGGTCCTATGAGCAGTTCTTC
CDR3aa: CSAERDRSYEQFF
abundance: few
j_gene: TRBJ2-1
d_gene: TRBD1
v_gene: TRBV20-1

CDR3nt: TGCAGCGGAACTACAGGAACCTATGGCTACACCTTC
CDR3aa: CSGTTGTYGYTF
abundance: many
j_gene: TRBJ1-2
d_gene: NA
v_gene: TRBV29-1

CDR3nt: TGCAGTGCACAAATTGGGGGGACAGGGTCAGAAAACACCATATATTTT
CDR3aa: CSAQIGGTGSENTIYF
abundance: few
j_gene: TRBJ1-3
d_gene: TRBD1
v_gene: TRBV20-1

CDR3nt: TGTGCCAGCGGCCTAGGACAGGGGGCGAAAGGCTACACCTTC
CDR3aa: CASGLGQGAKGYTF
abundance: few
j_gene: TRBJ1-2
d_gene: TRBD1
v_gene: TRBV12-3/TRBV12-4

CDR3nt: TGTGCCAGCAGCCAGTCGGGACTAGCGGGGGACGCCGGGGAGCTGTTTTTT
CDR3aa: CASSQSGLAGDAGELFF
abundance: NA
j_gene: TRBJ2-2
d_gene: TRBD2
v_gene: TRBV3-1

CDR3nt: TGTGCCAGTAAGCCGCTGAGGGGTAGCACTGAAGCTTTCTTT
CDR3aa: CASKPLRGSTEAFF
abundance: many
j_gene: TRBJ1-1
d_gene: NA
v_gene: TRBV27

CDR3nt: TGTGCCAGCAGAGTCGACAGGGTCGGGGCCAACGTCCTGACTTTC
CDR3aa: CASRVDRVGANVLTF
abundance: few
j_gene: TRBJ2-6
d_gene: TRBD1
v_gene: TRBV2

CDR3nt: TGCAGTGCTCGCCGACGGAGCGAGGGGACCCAGTACTTC
CDR3aa: CSARRRSEGTQYF
abundance: NA
j_gene: TRBJ2-5
d_gene: NA
v_gene: TRBV20-1

CDR3nt: TGTGCCAGCAGCTCTAACCCCCGGGGAGCGGGTCAGCCCCAGCATTTT
CDR3aa: CASSSNPRGAGQPQHF
abundance: few
j_gene: TRBJ1-5
d_gene: NA
v_gene: TRBV7-2

CDR3nt: TGTGCCAGCAGCCTTACTAGTGCATCCGCGAATGAGCAGTTCTTC
CDR3aa: CASSLTSASANEQFF
abundance: many
j_gene: TRBJ2-1
d_gene: NA
v_gene: TRBV12-3/TRBV12-4

CDR3nt: TGTGCCAGCAGTTGGACAGGGGATTCAGATACGCAGTATTTT
CDR3aa: CASSWTGDSDTQYF
abundance: NA
j_gene: TRBJ2-3
d_gene: TRBD1
v_gene: TRBV7-8

CDR3nt: TGTGCCAGCAGCTTAGCGTCGTTTCTGGGGACAGGGGCCACCGGGGAGCTGTTTTTT
CDR3aa: CASSLASFLGTGATGELFF
abundance: NA
j_gene: TRBJ2-2
d_gene: TRBD1
v_gene: TRBV7-2